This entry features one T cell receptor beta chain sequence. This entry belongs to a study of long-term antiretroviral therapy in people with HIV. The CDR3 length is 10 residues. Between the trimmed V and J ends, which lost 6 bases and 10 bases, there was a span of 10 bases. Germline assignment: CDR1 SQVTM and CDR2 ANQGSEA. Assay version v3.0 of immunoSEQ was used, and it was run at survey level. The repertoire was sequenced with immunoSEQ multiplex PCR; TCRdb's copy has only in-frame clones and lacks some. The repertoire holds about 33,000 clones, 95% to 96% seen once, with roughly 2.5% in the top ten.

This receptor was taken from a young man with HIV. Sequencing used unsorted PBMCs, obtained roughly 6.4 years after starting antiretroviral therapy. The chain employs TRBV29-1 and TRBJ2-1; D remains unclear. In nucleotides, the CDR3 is TGCAGCGTCCGGTGCGTCGAGCAGTTCTTC. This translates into CSVRCVEQFF.